Sequencing of this T cell receptor beta chain was carried out in a study of shared clonotypes between healthy human individuals. The protocol was immunoSEQ multiplex PCR, while the TCRdb copy is restricted to in-frame clones and leaves out a portion. The sample holds approximately 460,000 clones, around 77% seen once. This CDR3 region has 16 residues. V lost 0 bases, J lost 5 bases, and 9 bases stayed unmatched. CDR1 and CDR2 from the germline V gene are SGHRS and YFSETQ. The clonotype originates from a woman in her forties in good health. Some clones in this sample may be carry-over from other donors' samples. Specimen: PBMCs. The chain couples TRBV5-1 to TRBJ2-5, with 8 bases fitting TRBD2. In DNA form, the CDR3 reads TGCGCCAGCAGCTTGGTGCAAGCGGGAGTGGGGGAGACCCAGTACTTC. It codes for CASSLVQAGVGETQYF.